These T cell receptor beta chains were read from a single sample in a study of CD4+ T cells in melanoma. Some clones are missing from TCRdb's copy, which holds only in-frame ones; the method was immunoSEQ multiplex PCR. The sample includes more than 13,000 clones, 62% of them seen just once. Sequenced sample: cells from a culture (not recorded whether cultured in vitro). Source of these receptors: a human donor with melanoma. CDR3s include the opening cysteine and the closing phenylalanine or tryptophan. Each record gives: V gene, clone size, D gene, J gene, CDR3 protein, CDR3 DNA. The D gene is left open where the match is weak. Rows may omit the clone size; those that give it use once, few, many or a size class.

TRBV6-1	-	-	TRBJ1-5	CASSVKLGGNQPQHF	TGTGCCAGCAGTGTAAAGTTGGGGGGAAATCAGCCCCAGCATTTT
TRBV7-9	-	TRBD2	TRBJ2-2	CASSRGDTGELFF	TGTGCCAGCTCCCGGGGGGACACCGGGGAGCTGTTTTTT
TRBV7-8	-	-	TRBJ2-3	CASSLARETPQYF	TGTGCCAGCAGTCTGGCAAGGGAAACCCCGCAGTATTTT
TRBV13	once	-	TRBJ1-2	CASSLRGLDYGYTF	TGTGCCAGCAGCTTAAGGGGGTTGGACTATGGCTACACCTTC
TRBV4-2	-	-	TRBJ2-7	CASSQQAHSYEQYF	TGTGCCAGCAGCCAACAAGCGCACTCCTACGAGCAGTACTTC
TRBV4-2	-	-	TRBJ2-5	CASSQGGNSETQYF	TGTGCCAGCAGCCAAGGGGGCAATTCGGAGACCCAGTACTTC
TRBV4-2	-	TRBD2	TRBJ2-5	CASSQDGLAGEETQYF	TGTGCCAGCAGCCAAGATGGCCTAGCGGGGGAAGAGACCCAGTACTTC
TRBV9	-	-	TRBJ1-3	CASSVEGRGRAGNTIYF	TGTGCCAGCAGCGTAGAAGGTCGGGGCAGGGCTGGAAACACCATATATTTT
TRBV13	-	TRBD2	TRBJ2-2	CASSSPGLAEGGELFF	TGTGCCAGCAGTTCCCCAGGACTAGCAGAAGGCGGGGAGCTGTTTTTT
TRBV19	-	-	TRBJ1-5	CASSMGRQNQPQHF	TGTGCCAGTAGTATGGGGCGTCAAAATCAGCCCCAGCATTTT
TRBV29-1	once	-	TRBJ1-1	CSVDGWGTLNTEAFF	TGCAGCGTTGACGGCTGGGGGACATTGAACACTGAAGCTTTCTTT
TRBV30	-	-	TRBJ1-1	CAWSVRASGSFF	TGTGCCTGGAGTGTAAGGGCGAGTGGGTCTTTCTTT
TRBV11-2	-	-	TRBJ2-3	CASSFATADTQYF	TGTGCCAGCAGCTTTGCCACGGCAGATACGCAGTATTTT
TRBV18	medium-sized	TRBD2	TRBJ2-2	CASYSGGAGTGELFF	TGTGCCAGCTACAGCGGGGGGGCCGGCACCGGGGAGCTGTTTTTT
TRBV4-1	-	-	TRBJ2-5	CASSPSGGSGDRTQYF	TGCGCCAGCAGCCCGTCGGGAGGAAGCGGGGACAGGACCCAGTACTTC
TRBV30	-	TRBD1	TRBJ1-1	CAWTGLAARGSTEAFF	TGTGCCTGGACGGGCTTGGCGGCCAGGGGGAGCACTGAAGCTTTCTTT
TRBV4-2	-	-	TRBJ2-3	CASCGGGGGLSADTQYF	TGTGCCAGCTGCGGTGGGGGCGGGGGACTCTCCGCAGATACGCAGTATTTT
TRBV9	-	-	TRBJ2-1	CASSVSGNPYNEQFF	TGTGCCAGCAGCGTTAGCGGAAATCCCTACAATGAGCAGTTCTTC
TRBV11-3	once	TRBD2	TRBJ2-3	CASSFQSGASTDTQYF	TGTGCCAGCAGCTTTCAAAGCGGGGCAAGCACAGATACGCAGTATTTT
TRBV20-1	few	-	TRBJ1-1	CSAQHDTEAFF	TGCAGTGCTCAACATGACACTGAAGCTTTCTTT
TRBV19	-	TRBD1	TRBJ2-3	CASSRAIGTGTDTQYF	TGTGCCAGTAGCCGCGCAATCGGGACAGGCACAGATACGCAGTATTTT
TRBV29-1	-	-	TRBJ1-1	CSVGAANTEAFF	TGCAGCGTTGGGGCGGCGAACACTGAAGCTTTCTTT
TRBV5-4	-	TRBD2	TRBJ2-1	CASSWYLAGAVYNEQFF	TGTGCCAGCAGCTGGTACTTAGCGGGGGCCGTCTACAATGAGCAGTTCTTC
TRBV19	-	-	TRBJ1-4	CASSIDRSRSNEKLFF	TGTGCCAGTAGTATAGATAGATCGAGGAGTAATGAAAAACTGTTTTTT
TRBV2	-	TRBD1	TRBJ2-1	CASRGTAGLDNEQFF	TGTGCCAGCAGGGGGACAGCCGGATTAGATAATGAGCAGTTCTTC
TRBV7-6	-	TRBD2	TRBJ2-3	CASSLAGTSPTDTQYF	TGTGCCAGCAGCTTAGCCGGGACTAGCCCCACAGATACGCAGTATTTT
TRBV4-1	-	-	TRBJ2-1	CASSPLSLNPNNEQFF	TGCGCCAGCAGCCCCCTTAGCTTGAATCCGAACAATGAGCAGTTCTTC
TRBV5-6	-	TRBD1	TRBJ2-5	CASSWTGGETQYF	TGTGCCAGCAGCTGGACAGGGGGGGAGACCCAGTACTTC
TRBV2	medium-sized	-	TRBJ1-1	CASSAWLGTEAFF	TGTGCCAGCAGTGCGTGGCTGGGCACTGAAGCTTTCTTT
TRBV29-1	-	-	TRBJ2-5	CSVDSGNQETQYF	TGCAGCGTTGATTCTGGGAACCAAGAGACCCAGTACTTC
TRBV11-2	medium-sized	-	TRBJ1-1	CASSLRGSTEAFF	TGTGCCAGCAGCTTAAGGGGGTCCACTGAAGCTTTCTTT
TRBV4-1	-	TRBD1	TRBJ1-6	CASSQNRDRVATPLHF	TGCGCCAGCAGCCAAAACCGGGACAGGGTGGCGACACCCCTCCACTTT